This record looks at one T cell receptor (beta chain) sequence and its context. Its specificity is unknown. These data originate in a study of T-cell reconstitution after alpha-beta-depleted transplantation in children. Overall study results and limits: Several hundred expanded graft clones reportedly were the source of alpha-beta T cells about two months after transplant. T-cell numbers and diversity, one year after transplant, stemmed largely from T cells that were newly produced.

With V trimmed by 4 bases and J by 0 bases, 3 bases remained unmatched. This CDR3 contains 15 residues. Germline-derived CDR1 and CDR2 are PRHDT and FYEKMQ (reference sequence). Unique molecular identifiers were incorporated when the TCRbeta library was constructed. From the PCR reads, TCRdb called clonotypes with MiXCR, one entry per CDR3 protein. The sample holds hundreds of thousands of distinct CDR3 sequences; roughly 13% are singletons and the top ten take approximately 2%. The input for sequencing was PBMCs, mostly from graft donor cells, taken 360 days after TCRalphabeta/CD19-depleted stem cell transplant. The origin of this receptor is a male patient aged 10 to 17 who had a stem cell transplant for acute myeloid leukemia, so the T cells may come from the graft donor. The chain has TRBV13 and TRBJ2-7, with TRBD2 matching 10 bases. The CDR3 sequence is CASSSSSGSSYEQYF. The CDR3 region has the DNA TGTGCCAGCAGCTCCTCTAGCGGGAGCTCCTACGAGCAGTACTTC.